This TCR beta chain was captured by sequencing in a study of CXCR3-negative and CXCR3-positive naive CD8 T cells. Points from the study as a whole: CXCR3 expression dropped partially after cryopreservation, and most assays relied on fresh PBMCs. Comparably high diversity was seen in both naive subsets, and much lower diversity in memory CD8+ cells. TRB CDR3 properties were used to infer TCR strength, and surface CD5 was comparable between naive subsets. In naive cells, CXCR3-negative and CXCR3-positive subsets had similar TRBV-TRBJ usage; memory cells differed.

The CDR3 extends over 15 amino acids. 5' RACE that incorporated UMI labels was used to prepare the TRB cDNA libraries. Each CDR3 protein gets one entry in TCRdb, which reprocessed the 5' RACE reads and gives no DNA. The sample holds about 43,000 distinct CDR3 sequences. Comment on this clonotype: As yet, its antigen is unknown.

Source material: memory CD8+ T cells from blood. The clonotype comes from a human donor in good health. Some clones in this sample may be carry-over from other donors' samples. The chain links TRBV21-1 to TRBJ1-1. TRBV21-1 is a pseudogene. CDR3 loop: CASSKTRGRGTEAFF.